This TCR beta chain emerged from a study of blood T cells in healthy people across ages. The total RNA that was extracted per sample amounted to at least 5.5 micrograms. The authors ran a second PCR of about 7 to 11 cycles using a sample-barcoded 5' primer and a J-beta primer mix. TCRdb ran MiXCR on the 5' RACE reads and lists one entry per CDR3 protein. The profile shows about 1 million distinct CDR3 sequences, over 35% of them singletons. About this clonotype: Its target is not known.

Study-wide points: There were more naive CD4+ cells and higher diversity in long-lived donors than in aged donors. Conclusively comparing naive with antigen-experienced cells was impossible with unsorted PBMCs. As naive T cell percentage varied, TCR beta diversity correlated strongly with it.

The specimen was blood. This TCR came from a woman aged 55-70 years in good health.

The CDR3 reads CSARDQKRDSGANVLTF. DNA of the CDR3: TGCAGTGCTAGAGATCAAAAAAGGGACTCTGGGGCCAACGTCCTGACTTTC. The V and J genes are TRBV20-1 and TRBJ2-6; no clear D gene. Germline CDR1 and CDR2: DFQATT and SNEGSKA (reference sequence). Trimming took off 0 bases at V and 0 bases at J, with 12 bases between the two ends. The CDR3 spans 17 residues.